A selection of T cell receptor beta chains follows, all from one sample in a study of human T cells and chemical hapten exposure. MiXCR, run by TCRdb on the RACE reads, gives a single entry per CDR3 protein. The profile covers about 130,000 distinct CDR3 sequences, with around 8.2% appearing a single time and 1.5% to 2% taken by the ten largest. Material: whole blood. These TCRs come from a male donor in good health. Some clones in this sample may be carry-over from other donors' samples. Both conserved end residues are part of each CDR3. The order of the fields is clone size, D gene, V gene, J gene, CDR3 DNA, CDR3 protein. D genes are given only for firm matches. Size is omitted from some rows. Given values are once, few, many or a class for expanded clones.

abundance: few; d_gene: .; v_gene: TRBV6-1; j_gene: TRBJ2-7; CDR3nt: TGTGCCAGCAGTGGACAGGGAGGGACCTACGAGCAGTACTTC; CDR3aa: CASSGQGGTYEQYF
abundance: many; d_gene: .; v_gene: TRBV10-3; j_gene: TRBJ2-7; CDR3nt: TGTGCCATCAGTCTCGAAGGGGAGGTAACAGGGCAGTACTTC; CDR3aa: CAISLEGEVTGQYF
abundance: few; d_gene: .; v_gene: TRBV6-5; j_gene: TRBJ1-1; CDR3nt: TGTGCCAGCAGTTACGAGCGGGGTGAGACTGAAGCTTTCTTT; CDR3aa: CASSYERGETEAFF
abundance: .; d_gene: .; v_gene: TRBV2; j_gene: TRBJ2-7; CDR3nt: TGTGCCAGCATTCTCACCTACGAGCAGTACTTC; CDR3aa: CASILTYEQYF
abundance: .; d_gene: .; v_gene: TRBV19; j_gene: TRBJ2-1; CDR3nt: TGTGCCAGTAGTGTTACTGCGTTCCGATACAATGAGCAGTTCTTC; CDR3aa: CASSVTAFRYNEQFF
abundance: few; d_gene: TRBD1; v_gene: TRBV18; j_gene: TRBJ2-5; CDR3nt: TGTGCCAGCTCACGGACAGGGGTCGGGGAGACCCAGTACTTC; CDR3aa: CASSRTGVGETQYF
abundance: .; d_gene: TRBD1; v_gene: TRBV5-6; j_gene: TRBJ2-5; CDR3nt: TGTGCCAGAAGCGGACAGGCAGGGGGTGGAAAGACCCAGTACTTC; CDR3aa: CARSGQAGGGKTQYF
abundance: few; d_gene: TRBD2; v_gene: TRBV5-6; j_gene: TRBJ2-7; CDR3nt: TGTGCCAGCAGCCTCCTAGCGGGGGGACGCTACGAGCAGTACTTC; CDR3aa: CASSLLAGGRYEQYF
abundance: few; d_gene: .; v_gene: TRBV10-2; j_gene: TRBJ2-6; CDR3nt: TGCGCCAGCAGTAAAGTATGGGGGACCCAACCTGGGGCCAACGTCCTGACTTTC; CDR3aa: CASSKVWGTQPGANVLTF
abundance: few; d_gene: TRBD2; v_gene: TRBV2; j_gene: TRBJ2-2; CDR3nt: TGTGCCAGCAGTACCGCCGGGGGACTAGCGGGAGCGAAGGCCGGGGAGCTGTTTTTT; CDR3aa: CASSTAGGLAGAKAGELFF
abundance: .; d_gene: TRBD1; v_gene: TRBV2; j_gene: TRBJ2-5; CDR3nt: TGTGCCAGCAGTCTACAGGGGTCAGAGGAGACCCAGTACTTC; CDR3aa: CASSLQGSEETQYF
abundance: many; d_gene: .; v_gene: TRBV12-5; j_gene: TRBJ2-3; CDR3nt: TGTGCTAGTGGTTTGGGGTTGAGTGGCGGGGCAGATACGCAGTATTTT; CDR3aa: CASGLGLSGGADTQYF
abundance: many; d_gene: .; v_gene: TRBV6-5; j_gene: TRBJ1-1; CDR3nt: TGTGCCAGCAGTTACTTACTCGACACTGAAGCTTTCTTT; CDR3aa: CASSYLLDTEAFF
abundance: few; d_gene: .; v_gene: TRBV27; j_gene: TRBJ2-2; CDR3nt: TGTGCCAGCAGTTTAGGCCAGAATCCCGGGGAGCTGTTTTTT; CDR3aa: CASSLGQNPGELFF
abundance: few; d_gene: .; v_gene: TRBV4-2; j_gene: TRBJ1-4; CDR3nt: TGTGCCAGCAGCCAAGATTCGAAAGCTACTTCAACTAATGAAAAACTGTTTTTT; CDR3aa: CASSQDSKATSTNEKLFF
abundance: few; d_gene: .; v_gene: TRBV28; j_gene: TRBJ1-1; CDR3nt: TGTGCCAGCAGTGAGGCACAAAGGGCTTTCTTT; CDR3aa: CASSEAQRAFF
abundance: .; d_gene: .; v_gene: TRBV12-3/TRBV12-4; j_gene: TRBJ1-5; CDR3nt: TGTGCCAGCAGTTCCGACATAAGCGGGCAGCCCCAGCATTTT; CDR3aa: CASSSDISGQPQHF
abundance: few; d_gene: TRBD2; v_gene: TRBV20-1; j_gene: TRBJ2-2; CDR3nt: TGCAGTGCTAGGGTGGGACTAGCGAGCACCGGGGAGCTGTTTTTT; CDR3aa: CSARVGLASTGELFF
abundance: many; d_gene: TRBD1; v_gene: TRBV29-1; j_gene: TRBJ2-6; CDR3nt: TGCAGCGTGGATTCGGGACAGGGGGTATCTGGGGCCAACGTCCTGACTTTC; CDR3aa: CSVDSGQGVSGANVLTF
abundance: many; d_gene: .; v_gene: TRBV15; j_gene: TRBJ1-5; CDR3nt: TGTGCCACCAGCAACCGGGGCCGAGATCAGCCCCAGCATTTT; CDR3aa: CATSNRGRDQPQHF
abundance: few; d_gene: .; v_gene: TRBV11-3; j_gene: TRBJ2-2; CDR3nt: TGTGCCAGCAGCCGCCGGGGAGGGACACCCCCCGGGGAGCTGTTTTTT; CDR3aa: CASSRRGGTPPGELFF
abundance: many; d_gene: .; v_gene: TRBV29-1; j_gene: TRBJ2-1; CDR3nt: TGCAGCGTAGCAGGACAGTCGGGCAATGAGCAGTTCTTC; CDR3aa: CSVAGQSGNEQFF
abundance: few; d_gene: TRBD1; v_gene: TRBV7-2; j_gene: TRBJ2-7; CDR3nt: TGTGCCAGCAGCCCCCCCTACAGGGGTTCCTACGAGCAGTACTTC; CDR3aa: CASSPPYRGSYEQYF
abundance: .; d_gene: .; v_gene: TRBV4-2; j_gene: TRBJ1-1; CDR3nt: TGTGCCAGCAGCCAAGAAGGTGGGAGTTACAACACTGAAGCTTTCTTT; CDR3aa: CASSQEGGSYNTEAFF
abundance: .; d_gene: TRBD1; v_gene: TRBV12-5; j_gene: TRBJ2-3; CDR3nt: TGTGCTAGTGGTTTGGGGGACAGGGGGCGTGGAGATACGCAGTATTTT; CDR3aa: CASGLGDRGRGDTQYF
abundance: few; d_gene: TRBD2; v_gene: TRBV4-3; j_gene: TRBJ2-2; CDR3nt: TGCGCCAGCAGCCAAGATAAGGGACTAGTCTTCGGGGAGCTGTTTTTT; CDR3aa: CASSQDKGLVFGELFF
abundance: few; d_gene: TRBD1; v_gene: TRBV7-9; j_gene: TRBJ2-5; CDR3nt: TGTGCCAGCAGCAAACCGGGACAGGGGGTAGAGACCCAGTACTTC; CDR3aa: CASSKPGQGVETQYF
abundance: few; d_gene: TRBD1; v_gene: TRBV27; j_gene: TRBJ2-1; CDR3nt: TGTGCCAGCAGCATTACAGGGGGCAATGAGCAGTTCTTC; CDR3aa: CASSITGGNEQFF
abundance: few; d_gene: TRBD2; v_gene: TRBV10-2; j_gene: TRBJ2-2; CDR3nt: TGCGCCACCCTTATTGAGACTAGCGGGAGTGTGAACACCGGGGAGCTGTTTTTT; CDR3aa: CATLIETSGSVNTGELFF
abundance: few; d_gene: .; v_gene: TRBV10-3; j_gene: TRBJ1-4; CDR3nt: TGTGCCATCAGGGCCAATGAAAAACTGTTTTTT; CDR3aa: CAIRANEKLFF
abundance: few; d_gene: TRBD1; v_gene: TRBV7-7; j_gene: TRBJ2-7; CDR3nt: TGTGCCAGCAGCCTCAGGACAGGTGTCTCCTACGAGCAGTACTTC; CDR3aa: CASSLRTGVSYEQYF
abundance: .; d_gene: TRBD2; v_gene: TRBV18; j_gene: TRBJ2-7; CDR3nt: TGTGCCAGCTCACCGGCGGGGGAGGCCACCTACGAGCAGTACTTC; CDR3aa: CASSPAGEATYEQYF
abundance: .; d_gene: .; v_gene: TRBV12-5; j_gene: TRBJ1-4; CDR3nt: TGTGCTAGTGGTTTTTTGGCCGGGAAAACTAATGAAAAACTGTTTTTT; CDR3aa: CASGFLAGKTNEKLFF
abundance: medium-sized; d_gene: TRBD1; v_gene: TRBV4-2; j_gene: TRBJ1-1; CDR3nt: TGTGCCAGCAGCCAAGATCCGGGACAGGGGAACACTGAAGCTTTCTTT; CDR3aa: CASSQDPGQGNTEAFF
abundance: few; d_gene: .; v_gene: TRBV10-3; j_gene: TRBJ1-6; CDR3nt: TGTGCCATCAGTGAGTCGGAGCGGAGCTCCTATAATTCACCCCTCCACTTT; CDR3aa: CAISESERSSYNSPLHF
abundance: many; d_gene: .; v_gene: TRBV20-1; j_gene: TRBJ2-3; CDR3nt: TGCAGTGCTAGAGAGGGGGGGCCCGATACGCAGTATTTT; CDR3aa: CSAREGGPDTQYF
abundance: .; d_gene: TRBD1; v_gene: TRBV7-2; j_gene: TRBJ1-2; CDR3nt: TGTGCCAGCAGCTCGACAGGGAACTATGGCTACACCTTC; CDR3aa: CASSSTGNYGYTF
abundance: .; d_gene: TRBD1; v_gene: TRBV5-4; j_gene: TRBJ1-6; CDR3nt: TGTGCCAGCAGCTTGAAGGGGGCAGAGAATTCACCCCTCCACTTT; CDR3aa: CASSLKGAENSPLHF
abundance: few; d_gene: TRBD2; v_gene: TRBV10-3; j_gene: TRBJ2-3; CDR3nt: TGTGCCATCAGCCCTACTAGCGGCACAGATACGCAGTATTTT; CDR3aa: CAISPTSGTDTQYF
abundance: .; d_gene: TRBD1; v_gene: TRBV20-1; j_gene: TRBJ2-2; CDR3nt: TGCAGTGCTCCTCGGGACAGGGGTTCCGGGGAGCTGTTTTTT; CDR3aa: CSAPRDRGSGELFF
abundance: few; d_gene: TRBD2; v_gene: TRBV2; j_gene: TRBJ2-5; CDR3nt: TGTGCCAGCAGTGGCAAAACTAGCGGGGGGCCGACCCCTCAAGAGACCCAGTACTTC; CDR3aa: CASSGKTSGGPTPQETQYF
abundance: few; d_gene: .; v_gene: TRBV2; j_gene: TRBJ2-2; CDR3nt: TGTGCCAGCAGTCCGCTAGCGACGAACACCGGGGAGCTGTTTTTT; CDR3aa: CASSPLATNTGELFF
abundance: few; d_gene: TRBD2; v_gene: TRBV3-1; j_gene: TRBJ2-5; CDR3nt: TGTGCCAGCAGCCCTAGCGGGGGGGCCAGAGAGACCCAGTACTTC; CDR3aa: CASSPSGGARETQYF
abundance: .; d_gene: TRBD2; v_gene: TRBV12-3/TRBV12-4; j_gene: TRBJ2-1; CDR3nt: TGTGCCAGCAAGGGTAGCGGGAGCTACAATGAGCAGTTCTTC; CDR3aa: CASKGSGSYNEQFF
abundance: .; d_gene: TRBD2; v_gene: TRBV12-3/TRBV12-4; j_gene: TRBJ2-1; CDR3nt: TGTGCCAGCAGTTTACTAGCGGGAGACAATGAGCAGTTCTTC; CDR3aa: CASSLLAGDNEQFF
abundance: .; d_gene: .; v_gene: TRBV21-1; j_gene: TRBJ2-7; CDR3nt: TGTGCCACCGGCCCCACTGAGGACGGCTACGAGCAGTACTTC; CDR3aa: CATGPTEDGYEQYF
abundance: few; d_gene: TRBD1; v_gene: TRBV12-3/TRBV12-4; j_gene: TRBJ1-6; CDR3nt: TGTGCCAGCAGTCCAACGAACGAGCAGGGGGCATCACCCCTCCACTTT; CDR3aa: CASSPTNEQGASPLHF
abundance: many; d_gene: TRBD1; v_gene: TRBV28; j_gene: TRBJ1-6; CDR3nt: TGTGCCAGCAGTTTTATACAGGGGCTTAGAGATTCACCCCTCCACTTT; CDR3aa: CASSFIQGLRDSPLHF
abundance: once; d_gene: .; v_gene: TRBV5-1; j_gene: TRBJ2-3; CDR3nt: TGCGCCAGCAGCTTAGAGCGGGCCGCAGATACGCAGTATTTT; CDR3aa: CASSLERAADTQYF
abundance: many; d_gene: .; v_gene: TRBV20-1; j_gene: TRBJ2-3; CDR3nt: TGCAGTGCTAGTAAGGGAAAAACAGATACGCAGTATTTT; CDR3aa: CSASKGKTDTQYF
abundance: .; d_gene: .; v_gene: TRBV10-2; j_gene: TRBJ2-5; CDR3nt: TGCGCCAGCAGTCGGACTGGGGAGGCGGAGACCCAGTACTTC; CDR3aa: CASSRTGEAETQYF